This T cell receptor beta chain was documented in a study of T cell responses to AZD1222 COVID-19 vaccine. Study results and limitations: A mostly white British donor set with more females was recruited, and clonal diversity was possibly underestimated. It was only a handful of AZD1222 recipients who were seropositive at baseline. Vaccine-related CD4 TCRs covered spike, predominating at 160-218 and 743-854. Two AZD1222 doses significantly raised spike-specific TCR breadth and depth over controls.

Sequencing used immunoSEQ multiplex PCR; TCRdb keeps in-frame clones, though not all of them. The sample shows about 70,000 clones, 88% of them seen only once. To note about this clone: Antigen: not known.

Germline assignment: CDR1 SNHLY and CDR2 FYNNEI. V gave up 6 bases and J gave up 5 bases, with 10 bases separating them. CDR3 length: 12 amino acids. This material consisted of peripheral blood, taken on day 0 of MenACWY control vaccination. The sequence was collected from an adult in good health. V is TRBV2 and J is TRBJ1-1, with D tentatively TRBD1 (5 bases). CDR3 loop: CASRGDVTEAFF. The CDR3 nucleotides read TGTGCCAGCAGGGGGGACGTGACTGAAGCTTTCTTT.